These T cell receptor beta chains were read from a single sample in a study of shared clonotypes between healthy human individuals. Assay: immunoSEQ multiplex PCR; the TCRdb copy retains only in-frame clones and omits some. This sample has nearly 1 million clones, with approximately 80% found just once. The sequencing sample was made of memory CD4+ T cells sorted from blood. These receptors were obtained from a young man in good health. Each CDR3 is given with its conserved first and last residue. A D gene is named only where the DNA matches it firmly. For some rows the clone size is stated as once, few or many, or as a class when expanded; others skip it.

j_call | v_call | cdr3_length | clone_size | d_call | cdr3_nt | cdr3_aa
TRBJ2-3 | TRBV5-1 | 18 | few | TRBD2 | TGCGCCAGCAGCTTGGCCGGGACTAGCGGGAGTGGAGGAGATACGCAGTATTTT | CASSLAGTSGSGGDTQYF
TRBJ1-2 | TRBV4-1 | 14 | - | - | TGCGCCAGCAGCCAAGAGGAGGGACTCTATGGCTACACCTTC | CASSQEEGLYGYTF
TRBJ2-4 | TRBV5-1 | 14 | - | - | TGCGCCAGCAGCTCTGAACAGGGAGCGGACATTCAGTACTTC | CASSSEQGADIQYF
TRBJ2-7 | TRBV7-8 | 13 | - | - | TGTGCCAGCAGCTTAGCTGGACATAGCGAGCAGTACTTC | CASSLAGHSEQYF
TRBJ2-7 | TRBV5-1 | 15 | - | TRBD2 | TGCGCCAGCAGCTTGGTGGGAGGGAGCTCCTACGAGCAGTACTTC | CASSLVGGSSYEQYF
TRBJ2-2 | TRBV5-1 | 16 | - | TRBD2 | TGCGCCAGCAGCGCTAGCGGGAGGGCGAACACCGGGGAGCTGTTTTTT | CASSASGRANTGELFF
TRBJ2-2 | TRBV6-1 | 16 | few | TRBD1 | TGTGCCAGCAGTGACAGGACAGGAGCCAAGAGAGAGGAGCTGTTTTTT | CASSDRTGAKREELFF
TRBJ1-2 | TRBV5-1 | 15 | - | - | TGCGCCAGCAGCTTGGATCCGGGGGCGAGCGGCGGCTACACCTTC | CASSLDPGASGGYTF
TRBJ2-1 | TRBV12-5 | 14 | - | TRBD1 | TGTGCTAGTGGTGCGGGACAGGCCTACAATGAGCAGTTCTTC | CASGAGQAYNEQFF
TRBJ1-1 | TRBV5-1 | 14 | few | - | TGCGCCAGCAGCTTACTACAGGGTCCCACTGAAGCTTTCTTT | CASSLLQGPTEAFF
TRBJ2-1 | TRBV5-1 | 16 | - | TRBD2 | TGCGCCAGCAGCCATGGACTAGCGGGGGGCCTCAATGAGCAGTTCTTC | CASSHGLAGGLNEQFF
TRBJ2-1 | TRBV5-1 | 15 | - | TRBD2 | TGCGCCAGCAGCACGGGACTAGCGGGATCCACTGAGCAGTTCTTC | CASSTGLAGSTEQFF
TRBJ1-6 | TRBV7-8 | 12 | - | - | TGTGCCAGCAACTTCTATAATTCACCCCTCCACTTT | CASNFYNSPLHF
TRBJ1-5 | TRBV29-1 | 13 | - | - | TGCAGCGTTGTAGGGAATAGCAATCAGCCCCAGCATTTT | CSVVGNSNQPQHF
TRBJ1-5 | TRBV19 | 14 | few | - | TGTGCCAGTAGTAGGACGGATCGCGGCCAGCCCCAGCATTTT | CASSRTDRGQPQHF
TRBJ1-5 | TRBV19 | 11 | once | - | TGTGCCAGTAGTATAGTTGACACCCAGCATTTT | CASSIVDTQHF
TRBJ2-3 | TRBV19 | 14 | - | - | TGTGCCAGTAGTATAGTCCCTCGGGGAGATACGCAGTATTTT | CASSIVPRGDTQYF
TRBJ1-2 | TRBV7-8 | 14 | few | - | TGTGCCAGCAGCCCGACAGGCGTCATCTATGGCTACACCTTC | CASSPTGVIYGYTF
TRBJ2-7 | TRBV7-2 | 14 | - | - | TGTGCCAGCAGTCCCTCCGGGATTGACTACGAGCAGTACTTC | CASSPSGIDYEQYF
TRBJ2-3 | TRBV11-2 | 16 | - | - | TGTGCCAGCAGCCTTAGTGGGGCCAGGGCCACAGATACGCAGTATTTT | CASSLSGARATDTQYF
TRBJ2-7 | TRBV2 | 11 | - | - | TGTGCCAGCAGCCACAAGCACGAGCAGTACTTC | CASSHKHEQYF
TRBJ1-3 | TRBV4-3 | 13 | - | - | TGCGCCAGCAGCCAAGATAAGGGGAACACCATATATTTT | CASSQDKGNTIYF
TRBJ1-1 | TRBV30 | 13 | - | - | TGTGCCTGGAGTGTCAAAGGGATCAATGAAGCTTTCTTT | CAWSVKGINEAFF
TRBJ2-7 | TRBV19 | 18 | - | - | TGTGCCAGTAGTATAAGGCCCGCGTGGGGGCCCTCCTCTTACGAGCAGTACTTC | CASSIRPAWGPSSYEQYF
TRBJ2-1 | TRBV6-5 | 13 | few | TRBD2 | TGTGCCAGCAGCCCGGGACTAGCGTTGGAGCAGTTCTTC | CASSPGLALEQFF
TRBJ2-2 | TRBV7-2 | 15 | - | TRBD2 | TGTGCCAGCAGCTTAGGACTAGCGGTAGGCGGGGAGCTGTTTTTT | CASSLGLAVGGELFF
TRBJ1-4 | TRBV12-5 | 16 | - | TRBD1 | TGTGCTAGTGGTTTGGGGGACAGGGGGCGCAATGAAAAACTGTTTTTT | CASGLGDRGRNEKLFF
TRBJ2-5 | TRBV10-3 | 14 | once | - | TGTGCCATCGGGGCACAGACAGGCCAAGAGACCCAGTACTTC | CAIGAQTGQETQYF
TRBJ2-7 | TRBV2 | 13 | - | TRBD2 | TGTGCCAGCAGTGGTACTAGCGGCTACGAGCAGTACTTC | CASSGTSGYEQYF
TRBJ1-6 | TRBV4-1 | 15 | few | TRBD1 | TGCGCCAGCAGCCCCGCGGGGACAGTAGATTCACCCCTCCACTTT | CASSPAGTVDSPLHF
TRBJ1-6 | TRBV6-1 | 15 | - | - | TGTGCCAGCAGTGAAGGGGCAGGGGCTCATTCACCCCTCCACTTT | CASSEGAGAHSPLHF
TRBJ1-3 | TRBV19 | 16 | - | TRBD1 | TGTGCCAGTAGTATTGGGACAGTCCACTCTGGAAACACCATATATTTT | CASSIGTVHSGNTIYF
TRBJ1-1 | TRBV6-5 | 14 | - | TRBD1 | TGTGCCAGCACCAGGGGGATCATGAACACTGAAGCTTTCTTT | CASTRGIMNTEAFF
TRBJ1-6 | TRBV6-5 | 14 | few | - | TGTGCCAGCAGTTACCGGGCCCCTAATTCACCCCTCCACTTT | CASSYRAPNSPLHF
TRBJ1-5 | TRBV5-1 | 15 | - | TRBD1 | TGCGCCAGCAGCTTTTCAGGGGGTAGCAATCAGCCCCAGCATTTT | CASSFSGGSNQPQHF
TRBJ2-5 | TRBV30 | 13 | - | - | TGTGCCTTGGGCCCCATGACGGGAGAGACCCAGTACTTC | CALGPMTGETQYF
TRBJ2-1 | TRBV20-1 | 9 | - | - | TGCAGTGTTTCCGATGAGCAGTTCTTC | CSVSDEQFF
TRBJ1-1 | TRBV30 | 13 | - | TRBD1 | TGTGCCTGGGTGGGACAGGGCGTCACTGAAGCTTTCTTT | CAWVGQGVTEAFF
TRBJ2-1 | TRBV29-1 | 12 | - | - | TGCAGCGTTGGGTCCGCCGGCCGTGAGCAGTTCTTC | CSVGSAGREQFF
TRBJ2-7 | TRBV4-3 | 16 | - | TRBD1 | TGCGCCAGCAGCCGCCACGGCGGACAGGGGGCCTACGAGCAGTACTTC | CASSRHGGQGAYEQYF
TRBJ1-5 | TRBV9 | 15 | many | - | TGTGCCAGCAGCGGAGGTGAGCTCAGCAATCAGCCCCAGCATTTT | CASSGGELSNQPQHF
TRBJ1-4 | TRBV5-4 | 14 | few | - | TGTGCCAGCACTTCGGGTCCGAATAATGAAAAACTGTTTTTT | CASTSGPNNEKLFF
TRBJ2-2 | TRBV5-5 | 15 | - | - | TGTGCCAGCAGCCTCGGGACTGTGAACACCGGGGAGCTGTTTTTT | CASSLGTVNTGELFF
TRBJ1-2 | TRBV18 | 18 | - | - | TGTGCCAGCTCACCCCGCCGGGACACTAGCTTAACTAACTATGGCTACACCTTC | CASSPRRDTSLTNYGYTF
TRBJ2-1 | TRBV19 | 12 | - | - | TGTGCCAGTAGTGTCACACTTGCTGAGCAGTTCTTC | CASSVTLAEQFF
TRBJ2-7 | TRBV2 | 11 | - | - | TGTGCCAGCTTGGGGGCCGGCGAGCAGTACTTC | CASLGAGEQYF
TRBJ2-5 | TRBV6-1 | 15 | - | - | TGTGCCGGCCTCAGACAGAGACCCTACCAAGAGACCCAGTACTTC | CAGLRQRPYQETQYF
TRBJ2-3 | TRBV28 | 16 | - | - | TGTGCCAGCAGTTCCGGGACACTTTCTTTCACAGATACGCAGTATTTT | CASSSGTLSFTDTQYF
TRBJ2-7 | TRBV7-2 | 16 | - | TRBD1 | TGTGCCAGCAGCTTAGCGAGCGGGACAGGGGTCTACGAGCAGTACTTC | CASSLASGTGVYEQYF
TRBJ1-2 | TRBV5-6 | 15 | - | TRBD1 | TGTGCCAGCAGCCCCGACAGGGGGACGAACTATGGCTACACCTTC | CASSPDRGTNYGYTF
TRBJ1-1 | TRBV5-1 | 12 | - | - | TGCGCCAGCAGCCATGGGGACACTGAAGCTTTCTTT | CASSHGDTEAFF
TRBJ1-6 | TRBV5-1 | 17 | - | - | TGCGCCAGCAGCTTGGAACAGGGAGGCTCCTATAATTCACCCCTCCACTTT | CASSLEQGGSYNSPLHF
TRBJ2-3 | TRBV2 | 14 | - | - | TGTGCCAGCAGTGTATGGACCGTCACAGATACGCAGTATTTT | CASSVWTVTDTQYF
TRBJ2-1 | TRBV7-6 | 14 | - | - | TGTGCCAGCAGCCCCCGGCTAGGACGCAATGAGCAGTTCTTC | CASSPRLGRNEQFF
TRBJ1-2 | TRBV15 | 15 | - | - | TGTGCCACCAGCAGAGATATGGGCAGCCACTATGGCTACACCTTC | CATSRDMGSHYGYTF